This T cell receptor beta chain was identified in a study of cytomegalovirus exposure and HLA in healthy donors. Study outcomes and limitations: A later analysis found that most CMV-associated TCR beta chains appeared HLA-restricted.

Primers included in the PCR were 60 Vbeta and 13 Jbeta primers. Sequencing used immunoSEQ multiplex PCR; TCRdb keeps in-frame clones, though not all of them. The sample has 120,000 or so clones, 74% seen once. This clone was recorded once. What it binds is unknown. The ends were cut back, 4 bases at V and 1 base at J, with 10 bases in the middle. Per germline, CDR1 SGHAT and CDR2 FQNNGV. The CDR3 runs to 14 residues. Material for sequencing was PBMCs. This chain connects TRBV11-2 to TRBJ2-5; D is perhaps TRBD2 (6 bases). The sequence came from a woman aged 50 to 65 in good health and CMV-seropositive. As DNA, the CDR3 is TGTGCCAGCAGCTCAGTGGGGGGCCAAGAGACCCAGTACTTC. It is translated as CASSSVGGQETQYF.